This T cell receptor (beta chain) derives from a study of blood T cell repertoires in COVID-19. Study-level background: COVID-19 samples, acute and convalescent, were from the United States, Italy and Spain. T cells, B-cell-depleted T cells, or PBMCs provided the cDNA or gDNA that served as material.

Germline CDR1 and CDR2: SGHKS and YYEKEE (reference sequence). Trimming at V came to 4 bases and at J to 8 bases, leaving 4 bases not matched to a gene. CDR3 length: 14 amino acids. How the authors handled the data: Estimated nucleated cell counts came from reference gene primer amplification. TCRdb's table, derived via immunoSEQ multiplex PCR, lists solely in-frame clones and lacks some. The DNA was the basis for D and trimming; V, J and clone size are from that table. The table lists 330,000 or so clones, around nine tenths of them singletons. The Seattle site enrolled patients during active infection and followed them longitudinally.

What was sequenced was peripheral blood. The gene calls are TRBV5-5 and TRBJ1-4; 11 bases map to TRBD1. The sequence derives from an older woman with COVID-19, enrolled during active disease. The CDR3 is CASSKDRGREKLFF. The CDR3 coding sequence is TGTGCCAGCAGCAAGGACAGGGGGCGAGAAAAACTGTTTTTT.